This TCR beta chain appears in the sequencing data of a study of PD-1 blockade in mismatch repair-deficient tumors. The assay was immunoSEQ multiplex PCR, and TCRdb's table has in-frame clones only and misses some. This table holds roughly 110,000 clones, 65% to 80% found once. V gave up 5 bases and J gave up 0 bases, with 14 bases separating them. This CDR3 is 16 amino acids long. CDR1 and CDR2 (germline): SGHTA, FQGTGA. The chain uses TRBV7-3 and TRBJ2-1; a possible D gene is TRBD2 (5 bases). This TCR was sampled from an adult with mismatch repair-deficient cancer. This sample comprised peripheral blood, obtained approximately 60 weeks after starting pembrolizumab. The CDR3 DNA reads TGTGCCAGCAGCCCCGGACGTGGGAGCTCCTACAATGAGCAGTTCTTC. Residues: CASSPGRGSSYNEQFF.